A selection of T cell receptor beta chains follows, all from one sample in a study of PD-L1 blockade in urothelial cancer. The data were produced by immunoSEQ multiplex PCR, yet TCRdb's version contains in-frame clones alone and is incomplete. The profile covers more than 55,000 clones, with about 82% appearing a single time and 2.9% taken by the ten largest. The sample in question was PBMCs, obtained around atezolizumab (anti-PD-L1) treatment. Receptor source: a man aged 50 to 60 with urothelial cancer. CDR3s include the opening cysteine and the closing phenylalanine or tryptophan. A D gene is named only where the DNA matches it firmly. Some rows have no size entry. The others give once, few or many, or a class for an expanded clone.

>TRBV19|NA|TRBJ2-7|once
CASMSQGRPHEQYF
TGTGCCAGTATGTCCCAGGGGCGCCCCCACGAGCAGTACTTC
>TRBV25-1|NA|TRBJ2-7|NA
CASSDAAGLAYEQYF
TGTGCCAGCAGTGATGCGGCGGGTCTCGCCTACGAGCAGTACTTC
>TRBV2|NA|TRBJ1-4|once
CASTSIVGRTNEKLFF
TGTGCCAGCACCTCAATCGTGGGGCGAACTAATGAAAAACTGTTTTTT
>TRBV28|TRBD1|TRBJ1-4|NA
CASSMGTGLRIGEKLFF
TGTGCCAGCAGTATGGGGACAGGTCTCAGAATAGGTGAAAAACTGTTTTTT
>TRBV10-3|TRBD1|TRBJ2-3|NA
CAKPTGGSTDTQYF
TGTGCCAAACCGACAGGGGGCTCTACAGATACGCAGTATTTT
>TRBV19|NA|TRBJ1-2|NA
CASSIGSGDVRYTF
TGTGCCAGTAGTATCGGGTCAGGGGATGTTCGCTACACCTTC
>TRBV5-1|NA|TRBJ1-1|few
CASSLLGALDTEAFF
TGCGCCAGCAGCTTGTTGGGGGCTCTGGACACTGAAGCTTTCTTT
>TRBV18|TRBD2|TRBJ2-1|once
CASSPPSGSASYNEQFF
TGTGCCAGCTCACCACCTAGCGGGAGCGCTTCTTACAATGAGCAGTTCTTC
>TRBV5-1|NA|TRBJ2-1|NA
CASRKGLVKSSYNEQFF
TGCGCCAGCAGGAAGGGACTGGTTAAGAGCTCCTACAATGAGCAGTTCTTC
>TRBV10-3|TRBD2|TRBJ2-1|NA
CAITSGTAYNEQFF
TGTGCCATCACTAGCGGGACCGCCTACAATGAGCAGTTCTTC
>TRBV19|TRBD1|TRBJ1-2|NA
CASTGTEAYGHTF
TGTGCCAGCACCGGGACAGAGGCCTATGGCCACACCTTC
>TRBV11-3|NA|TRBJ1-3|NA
CASSPGSGNTIYF
TGTGCCAGCAGCCCGGGGTCTGGAAACACCATATATTTT
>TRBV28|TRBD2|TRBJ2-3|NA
CASIGGGTTDTQYF
TGTGCCAGCATTGGGGGGGGGACCACAGATACGCAGTATTTT
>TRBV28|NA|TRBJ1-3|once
CASSLPHAVSGNTIYF
TGTGCCAGCAGTTTACCCCACGCAGTCTCTGGAAACACCATATATTTT
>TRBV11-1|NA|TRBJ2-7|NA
CASRQAGNYEQYF
TGTGCCAGCAGGCAGGCGGGGAACTACGAGCAGTACTTC